Here is one T cell receptor beta chain with its context. Via MiXCR, TCRdb re-called the 5' RACE reads, giving one row per CDR3 protein. The sample holds about 560,000 distinct CDR3 sequences, less than 25% seen once. The data are from a study of T-cell memory formation after mild COVID-19. This CDR3 has 16 residues. The junction had 8 bases not matched to a gene; V was cut back by 2 bases and J by 4 bases. Per the germline V gene, CDR1 is SGHTA and CDR2 is FQGNSA. Sequencing input: PBMCs or a T cell subset sorted from them (not recorded which). The genes are TRBV7-2 and TRBJ2-5, with TRBD1 matching over 9 bases. The sequence was obtained from an adult woman who had mild COVID-19 (a few samples of this study predate the infection). Cell type and time point are not known. CDR3 nucleotide sequence: TGTGCCAGCAGCTTAATAAGCCCGGGACAGGGAGAGACCCAGTACTTC. Protein product: CASSLISPGQGETQYF.